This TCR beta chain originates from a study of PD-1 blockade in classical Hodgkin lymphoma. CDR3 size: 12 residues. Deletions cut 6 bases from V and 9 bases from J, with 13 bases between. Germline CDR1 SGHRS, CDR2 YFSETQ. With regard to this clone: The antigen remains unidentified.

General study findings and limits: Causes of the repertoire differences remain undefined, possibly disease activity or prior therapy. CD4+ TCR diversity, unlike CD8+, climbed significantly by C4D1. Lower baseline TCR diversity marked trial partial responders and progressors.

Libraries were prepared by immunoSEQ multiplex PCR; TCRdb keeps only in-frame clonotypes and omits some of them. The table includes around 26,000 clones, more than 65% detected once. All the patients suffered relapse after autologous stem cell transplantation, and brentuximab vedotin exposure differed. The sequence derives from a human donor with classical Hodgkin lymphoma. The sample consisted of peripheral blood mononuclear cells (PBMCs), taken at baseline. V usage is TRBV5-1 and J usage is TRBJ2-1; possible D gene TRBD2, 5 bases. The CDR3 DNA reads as TGCGCCAGCAATCCGGTCCGGGGTGAGCAGTTCTTC. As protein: CASNPVRGEQFF.